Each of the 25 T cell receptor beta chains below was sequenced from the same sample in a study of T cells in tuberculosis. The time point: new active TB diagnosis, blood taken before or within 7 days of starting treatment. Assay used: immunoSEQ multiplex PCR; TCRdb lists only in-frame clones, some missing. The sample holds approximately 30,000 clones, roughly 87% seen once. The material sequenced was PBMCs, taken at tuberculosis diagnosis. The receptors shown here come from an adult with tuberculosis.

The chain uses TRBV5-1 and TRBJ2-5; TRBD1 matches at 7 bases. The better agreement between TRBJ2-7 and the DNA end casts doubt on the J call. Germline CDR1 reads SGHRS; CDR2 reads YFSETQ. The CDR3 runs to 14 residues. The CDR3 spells CASSLKQGWYEQYF. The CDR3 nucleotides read TGCGCCAGCAGCTTGAAACAGGGGTGGTACGAGCAGTACTTC.

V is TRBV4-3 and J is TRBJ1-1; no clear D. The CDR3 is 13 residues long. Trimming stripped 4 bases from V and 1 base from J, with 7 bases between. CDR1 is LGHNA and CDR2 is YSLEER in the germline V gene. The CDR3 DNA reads TGCGCCAGCAGCCTAGACAAGAACACTGAAGCTTTCTTT. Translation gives CASSLDKNTEAFF.

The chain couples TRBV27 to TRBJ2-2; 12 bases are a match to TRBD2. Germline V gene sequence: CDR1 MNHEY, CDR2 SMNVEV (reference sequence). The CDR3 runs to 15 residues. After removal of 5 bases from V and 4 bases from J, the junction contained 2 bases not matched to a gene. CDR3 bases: TGTGCCAGCAGTCTACTAGCGGGGGGCACCGGGGAGCTGTTTTTT. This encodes CASSLLAGGTGELFF.

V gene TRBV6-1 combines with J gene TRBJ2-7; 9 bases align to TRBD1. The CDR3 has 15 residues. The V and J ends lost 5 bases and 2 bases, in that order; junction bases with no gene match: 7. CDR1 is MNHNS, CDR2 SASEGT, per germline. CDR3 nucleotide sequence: TGTGCCAGCAGTCCCTCCGGGACAGGGCCCTACGAGCAGTACTTC. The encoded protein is CASSPSGTGPYEQYF.

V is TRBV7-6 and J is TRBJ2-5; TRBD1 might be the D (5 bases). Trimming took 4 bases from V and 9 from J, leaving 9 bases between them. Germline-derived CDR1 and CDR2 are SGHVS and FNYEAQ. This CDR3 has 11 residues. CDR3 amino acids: CASSSLTAQYF. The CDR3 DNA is TGTGCCAGCAGCTCTCTGACAGCCCAGTACTTC. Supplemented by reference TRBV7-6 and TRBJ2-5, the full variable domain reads GAGVSQSPRYKVTKRGQDVALRCDPISGHVSLYWYRQALGQGPEFLTYFNYEAQQDKSGLPNDRFSAERPEGSISTLTIQRTEQRDSAMYRCASSSLTAQYFGPGTRLLVL.

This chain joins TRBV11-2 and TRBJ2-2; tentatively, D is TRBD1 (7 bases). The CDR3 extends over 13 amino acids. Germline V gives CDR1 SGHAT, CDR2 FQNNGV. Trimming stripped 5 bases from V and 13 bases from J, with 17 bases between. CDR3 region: CASSRDRAGRLFF. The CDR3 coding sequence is TGTGCCAGCAGCCGCGACAGGGCGGGGCGGCTGTTTTTT.

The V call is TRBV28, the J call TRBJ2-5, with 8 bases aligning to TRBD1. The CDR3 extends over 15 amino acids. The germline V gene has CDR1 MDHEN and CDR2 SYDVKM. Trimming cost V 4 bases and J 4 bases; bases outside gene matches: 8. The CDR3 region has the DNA TGTGCCAGCAGTTCGTCAGGGGGCTCGGGAGAGACCCAGTACTTC. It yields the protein CASSSSGGSGETQYF.

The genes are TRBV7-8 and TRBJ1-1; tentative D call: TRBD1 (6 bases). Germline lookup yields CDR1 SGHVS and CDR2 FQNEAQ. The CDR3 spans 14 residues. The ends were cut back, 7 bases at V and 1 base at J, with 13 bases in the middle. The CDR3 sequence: CASIPGHSNTEAFF. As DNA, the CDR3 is TGTGCCAGCATACCGGGACATTCGAACACTGAAGCTTTCTTT.

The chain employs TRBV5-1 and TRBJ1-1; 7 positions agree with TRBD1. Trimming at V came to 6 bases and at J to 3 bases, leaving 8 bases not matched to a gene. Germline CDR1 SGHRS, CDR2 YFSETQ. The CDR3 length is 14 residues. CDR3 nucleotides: TGCGCCAGCACCTCGACAGGGAAGGACACTGAAGCTTTCTTT. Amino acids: CASTSTGKDTEAFF.

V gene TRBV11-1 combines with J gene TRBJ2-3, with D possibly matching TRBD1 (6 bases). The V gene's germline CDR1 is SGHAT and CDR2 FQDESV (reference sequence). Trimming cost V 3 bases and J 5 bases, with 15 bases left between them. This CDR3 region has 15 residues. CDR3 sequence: CASSFLGARGDTQYF. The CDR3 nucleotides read TGTGCCAGCAGCTTTCTGGGGGCCCGCGGAGATACGCAGTATTTT.

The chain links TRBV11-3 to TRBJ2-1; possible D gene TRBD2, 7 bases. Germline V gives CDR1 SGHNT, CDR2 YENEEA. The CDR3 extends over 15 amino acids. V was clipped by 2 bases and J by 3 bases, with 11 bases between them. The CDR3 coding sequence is TGTGCCAGCAGCTTAAGAGGGGGGGACTACAATGAGCAGTTCTTC. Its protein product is CASSLRGGDYNEQFF.

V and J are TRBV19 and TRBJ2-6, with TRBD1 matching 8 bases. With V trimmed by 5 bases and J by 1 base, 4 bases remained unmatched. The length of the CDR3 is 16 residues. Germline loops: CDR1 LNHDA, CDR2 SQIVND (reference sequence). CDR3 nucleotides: TGTGCCAGTAGTCCCCGGACAGGGTCTGGGGCCAACGTCCTGACTTTC. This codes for CASSPRTGSGANVLTF.

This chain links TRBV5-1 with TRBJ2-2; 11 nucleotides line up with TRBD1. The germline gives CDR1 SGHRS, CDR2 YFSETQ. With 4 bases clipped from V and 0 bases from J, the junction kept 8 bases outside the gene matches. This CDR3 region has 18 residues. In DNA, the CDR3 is TGCGCCAGCAGCGGGGGACAGGGGGTCGTGGCGAACACCGGGGAGCTGTTTTTT. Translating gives CASSGGQGVVANTGELFF.

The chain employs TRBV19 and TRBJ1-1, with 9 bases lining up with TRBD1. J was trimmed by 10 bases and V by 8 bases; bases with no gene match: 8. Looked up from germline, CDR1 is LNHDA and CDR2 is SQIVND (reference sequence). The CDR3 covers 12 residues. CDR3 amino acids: CASQSRDRAAFF. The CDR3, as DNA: TGTGCCAGTCAATCCAGGGACAGGGCAGCTTTCTTT.

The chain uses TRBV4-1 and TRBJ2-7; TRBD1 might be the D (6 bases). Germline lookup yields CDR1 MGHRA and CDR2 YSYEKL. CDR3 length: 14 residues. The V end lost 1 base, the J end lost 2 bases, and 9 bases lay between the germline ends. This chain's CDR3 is CASSQVGDTYEQYF. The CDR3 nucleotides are TGCGCCAGCAGCCAAGTAGGGGACACCTACGAGCAGTACTTC.

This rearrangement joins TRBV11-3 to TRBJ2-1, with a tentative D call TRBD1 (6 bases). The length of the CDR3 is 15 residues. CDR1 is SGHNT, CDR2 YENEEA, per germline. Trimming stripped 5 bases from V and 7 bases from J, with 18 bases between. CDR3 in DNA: TGTGCCAGCAGCCCGACCCAGGACAGCCGGAATGAGCAGTTCTTC. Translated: CASSPTQDSRNEQFF.

CDR3 bases: TGCGCCAGCAGCCAAGAGATCGACGGGGGGGCTCAGGAGACCCAGTACTTC. This gives the protein CASSQEIDGGAQETQYF. The rearrangement joins TRBV4-3 to TRBJ2-5, with 8 positions matching TRBD2. V trimming: 0 bases; J trimming: 5 bases; junction bases outside the gene matches: 11. Germline V CDR1 and CDR2: LGHNA, YSLEER. The CDR3 is 17 residues long.

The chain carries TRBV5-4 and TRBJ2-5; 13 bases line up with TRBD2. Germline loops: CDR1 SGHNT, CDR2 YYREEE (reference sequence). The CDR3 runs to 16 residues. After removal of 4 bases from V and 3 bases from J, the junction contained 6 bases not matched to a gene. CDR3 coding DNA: TGTGCCAGCAGCATAGGACTAGCGGGAGTGGAAGAGACCCAGTACTTC. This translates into CASSIGLAGVEETQYF.

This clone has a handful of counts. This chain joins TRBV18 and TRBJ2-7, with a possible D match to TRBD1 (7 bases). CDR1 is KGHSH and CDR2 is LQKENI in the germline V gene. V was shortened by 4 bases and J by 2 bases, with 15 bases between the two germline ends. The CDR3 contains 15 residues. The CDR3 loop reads CASSHIQGRTYEQYF. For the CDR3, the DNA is TGTGCCAGCTCACATATACAGGGGAGGACCTACGAGCAGTACTTC.

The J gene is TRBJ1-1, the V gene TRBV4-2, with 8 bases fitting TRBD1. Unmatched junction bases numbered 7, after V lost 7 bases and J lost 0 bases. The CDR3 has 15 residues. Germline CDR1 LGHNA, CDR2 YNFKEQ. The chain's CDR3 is CASTSTGGVNTEAFF. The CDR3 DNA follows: TGTGCCAGCACCTCAACAGGGGGGGTGAACACTGAAGCTTTCTTT.

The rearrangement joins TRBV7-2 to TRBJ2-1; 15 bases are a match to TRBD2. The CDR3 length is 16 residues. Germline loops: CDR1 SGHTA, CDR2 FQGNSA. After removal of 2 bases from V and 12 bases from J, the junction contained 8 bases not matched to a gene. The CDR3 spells CASSLYWGLAGGWQFF. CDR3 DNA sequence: TGTGCCAGCAGCTTATATTGGGGACTAGCGGGAGGTTGGCAGTTCTTC.

CDR3 loop: CASSLEQGGDGYTF. The CDR3 DNA reads TGCGCCAGCAGCTTGGAACAGGGTGGAGATGGCTACACCTTC. The chain uses TRBV5-1 and TRBJ1-2, with D possibly being TRBD1 (6 bases). V gave up 0 bases and J gave up 6 bases, with 12 bases separating them. This CDR3 contains 14 residues. Germline CDR1 SGHRS, CDR2 YFSETQ.

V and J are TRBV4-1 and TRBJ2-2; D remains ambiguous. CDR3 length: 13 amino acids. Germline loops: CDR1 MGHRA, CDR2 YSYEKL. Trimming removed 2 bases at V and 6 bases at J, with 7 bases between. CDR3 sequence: CASSQQVPGELFF. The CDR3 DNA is TGCGCCAGCAGCCAACAGGTCCCCGGGGAGCTGTTTTTT.

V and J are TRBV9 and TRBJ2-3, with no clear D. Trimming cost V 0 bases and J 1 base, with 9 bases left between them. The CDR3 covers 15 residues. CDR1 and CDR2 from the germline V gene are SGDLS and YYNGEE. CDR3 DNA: TGTGCCAGCAGCGTAGCCGGTCGGGGCACAGATACGCAGTATTTT. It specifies CASSVAGRGTDTQYF.

CDR3 coding DNA: TGTGCCAGCAGCTTAGTTCTCGGACAGAACTCTGGAAACACCATATATTTT. The encoded protein is CASSLVLGQNSGNTIYF. This chain connects TRBV11-2 to TRBJ1-3; D possibly corresponds to TRBD1 (6 bases). This CDR3 contains 17 residues. V was trimmed by 1 base and J by 0 bases, leaving 13 bases between them. The germline V gene encodes CDR1 SGHAT and CDR2 FQNNGV. The full variable domain, with the rest looked up from reference TRBV11-2 and TRBJ1-3, is EAGVAQSPRYKIIEKRQSVAFWCNPISGHATLYWYQQILGQGPKLLIQFQNNGVVDDSQLPKDRFSAERLKGVDSTLKIQPAKLEDSAVYLCASSLVLGQNSGNTIYFGEGSWLTVV.